The 24 T cell receptor beta chains below all came from one sample that was sequenced in a study of T cell responses to AZD1222 COVID-19 vaccine (dated by TCRdb to about 2021). The protocol used for the library was the immunoSEQ multiplex PCR assay. Imported from immuneACCESS, the table was reduced by TCRdb to in-frame sequences with V and J called. These copies leave out some clones; in studies compared against another copy, an unresolved V gene accounts for under half, and the cause of the remainder is not known. Counted in this sample were about 120,000 clones; about 92% of them appeared once. The top ten hold 2.5% to 3.5% of the sample. This sample's time point label indicates: baseline before first vaccination. Here the sequenced sample was peripheral blood, taken on day 0 of AZD1222 vaccination. These receptors all stem from an adult in good health.

The CDR3 DNA sequence: TGTGCCAGCTCATCCGAAGCGGGAGGAATCAATGAGCAGTTCTTC. It specifies CASSSEAGGINEQFF. The V gene is TRBV18, the J gene TRBJ2-1, with 9 bases fitting TRBD2. CDR1 is KGHSH and CDR2 is LQKENI in the germline V gene. With 5 bases clipped from V and 6 bases from J, the junction kept 8 bases outside the gene matches. This CDR3 is 15 amino acids long. The whole variable domain, filled in from reference TRBV18 and TRBJ2-1, reads NAGVMQNPRHLVRRRGQEARLRCSPMKGHSHVYWYRQLPEEGLKFMVYLQKENIIDESGMPKERFSAEFPKEGPSILRIQQVVRGDSAAYFCASSSEAGGINEQFFGPGTRLTVL.

Here the CDR3 DNA reads TGCGCCAGCAGTTCGGGGACAGCCAATGAAAAACTGTTTTTT. Translated, it gives CASSSGTANEKLFF. The V and J genes are TRBV5-1 and TRBJ1-4, with TRBD1 identical over 7 bases. The CDR3 has 14 residues. After removal of 5 bases from V and 5 bases from J, the junction contained 6 bases not matched to a gene. In germline, CDR1 is SGHRS, CDR2 YFSETQ.

A single count supports this clone. V is TRBV6-5 and J is TRBJ2-1, with 7 positions matching TRBD2. The CDR3 has 14 residues. The ends lost 2 bases at V and 9 bases at J; junction bases unmatched: 7. Germline CDR1 reads MNHEY; CDR2 reads SVGAGI. CDR3 residues: CASSYLGSGGEQFF. The CDR3 DNA sequence: TGTGCCAGCAGTTACCTGGGGTCGGGGGGTGAGCAGTTCTTC.

The V call is TRBV5-1, the J call TRBJ2-5, with TRBD2 identical over 7 bases. CDR1 is SGHRS, CDR2 YFSETQ, per germline. The J segment lost 3 bases and the V segment lost 2 bases, leaving 4 bases of the junction unmatched. This CDR3 is built from 14 residues. The CDR3 protein is CASSFGTSEETQYF. The CDR3 DNA sequence: TGCGCCAGCAGCTTCGGTACTAGCGAAGAGACCCAGTACTTC. The full variable domain, completed using reference TRBV5-1 and TRBJ2-5, is KAGVTQTPRYLIKTRGQQVTLSCSPISGHRSVSWYQQTPGQGLQFLFEYFSETQRNKGNFPGRFSGRQFSNSRSEMNVSTLELGDSALYLCASSFGTSEETQYFGPGTRLLVL.

V is TRBV6-1 and J is TRBJ2-7; 8 nucleotides line up with TRBD2. Germline CDR1 MNHNS, CDR2 SASEGT. The CDR3 has 14 residues. The V and J ends lost 0 bases and 5 bases, in that order; junction bases with no gene match: 3. CDR3 sequence: CASSEASGGDEQYF. CDR3 in DNA: TGTGCCAGCAGTGAAGCCTCCGGGGGGGACGAGCAGTACTTC.

The rearrangement uses TRBV28 and TRBJ2-4; D is undetermined. Per the germline V gene, CDR1 is MDHEN and CDR2 is SYDVKM. V lost 3 bases to trimming and J lost 0 bases, with 9 bases between them. The CDR3 runs to 15 residues. CDR3: CASSFSRLAKNIQYF. The CDR3 nucleotides are TGTGCCAGCAGTTTCTCGCGTCTAGCCAAAAACATTCAGTACTTC.

J is TRBJ2-1 and V is TRBV3-1 (or the pseudogene TRBV3-2); 11 bases line up with TRBD2. V lost 5 bases and J lost 4; bases outside the gene matches: 13. CDR1 LGHDT and CDR2 YNNKEL come from the germline V gene (reference sequence). The CDR3 sequence is 18 residues long. CDR3 protein: CASSSTQGTSGRYNEQFF. The CDR3 DNA reads as TGTGCCAGCAGCTCTACTCAGGGAACTAGCGGGAGATACAATGAGCAGTTCTTC.

This rearrangement joins TRBV2 to TRBJ1-6; tentative D call: TRBD1 (5 bases). The CDR3 is 16 residues long. CDR1 is SNHLY and CDR2 is FYNNEI in the germline V gene. Trimming stripped 1 base from V and 7 bases from J, with 14 bases between. CDR3: CASSEGVGGTNSPLHF. The CDR3, as DNA: TGTGCCAGCAGTGAAGGTGTTGGGGGGACGAATTCACCCCTCCACTTT.

This clone has only one observation. The chain joins TRBV28 to TRBJ1-1; D gene unclear. The ends were cut back, 6 bases at V and 0 bases at J, with 20 bases in the middle. The germline V gene has CDR1 MDHEN and CDR2 SYDVKM. The CDR3 is 17 amino acids. The CDR3 coding sequence is TGTGCCAGCAGCTCTCCCGGGTCTCTAATTTTGAACACTGAAGCTTTCTTT. This gives the protein CASSSPGSLILNTEAFF.

The V and J genes are TRBV18 and TRBJ1-5, with TRBD1 matching over 8 bases. CDR3 length: 18 residues. The germline V gene has CDR1 KGHSH and CDR2 LQKENI. With V trimmed by 6 bases and J by 3 bases, 16 bases remained unmatched. CDR3 bases: TGTGCCAGCTCCCGGGACCCGACAGGGGTGGGCCTCAATCAGCCCCAGCATTTT. Translation gives CASSRDPTGVGLNQPQHF.

The chain is built from TRBV9 and TRBJ2-3; 14 bases align to TRBD2. With V trimmed by 4 bases and J by 5 bases, 6 bases remained unmatched. Germline CDR1 SGDLS, CDR2 YYNGEE. The CDR3 totals 16 residues. The CDR3 reads CASSTGLAGEGDTQYF. In DNA, the CDR3 is TGTGCCAGCAGCACGGGACTAGCGGGAGAGGGAGATACGCAGTATTTT.

The V gene is TRBV5-6, the J gene TRBJ2-1; no clear D. CDR1 and CDR2 from the germline V gene are SGHDT and YYEEEE. CDR3 length: 16 residues. Deletions cut 0 bases from V and 0 bases from J, with 10 bases between. CDR3 sequence (DNA): TGTGCCAGCAGCTTGGCTGGGATTAGCTCCTACAATGAGCAGTTCTTC. Translating it yields CASSLAGISSYNEQFF.

The chain has TRBV24-1 and TRBJ2-7, with 7 bases identical to TRBD2. The J segment lost 4 bases and the V segment lost 7 bases, leaving 9 bases of the junction unmatched. The germline gives CDR1 KGHDR, CDR2 SFDVKD. The CDR3 is 14 residues long. The CDR3 sequence: CATSPGGLSYEQYF. In DNA, the CDR3 is TGTGCCACCAGCCCCGGGGGACTATCGTACGAGCAGTACTTC.

This chain joins TRBV29-1 and TRBJ1-3, with D hard to call. V gave up 1 base and J gave up 0 bases, with 10 bases separating them. Germline V gene lookup returns CDR1 SQVTM and CDR2 ANQGSEA. The CDR3 has 15 residues. The CDR3 nucleotides are TGCAGCGTTGAAGTATCGGCTCTCTCTGGAAACACCATATATTTT. Translating gives CSVEVSALSGNTIYF. The full variable domain, with the rest looked up from reference TRBV29-1 and TRBJ1-3, is SAVISQKPSRDICQRGTSLTIQCQVDSQVTMMFWYRQQPGQSLTLIATANQGSEATYESGFVIDKFPISRPNLTFSTLTVSNMSPEDSSIYLCSVEVSALSGNTIYFGEGSWLTVV.

The gene calls are TRBV1 and TRBJ2-1; no DNA check was done on the table's D call, TRBD2. TRBV1 is a recognized pseudogene. The length of the CDR3 is 18 residues. CDR3 sequence reads: CTSSQEWVALSSYNEQFF. The CDR3 DNA reads TGCACCAGCAGCCAAGAATGGGTAGCGCTAAGCTCCTACAATGAGCAGTTCTTC.

This clone is a singleton in its sample. J is TRBJ2-7 and V is TRBV27; 7 bases align to TRBD1. After removal of 3 bases from V and 4 bases from J, the junction contained 6 bases not matched to a gene. Germline CDR1 is MNHEY and CDR2 is SMNVEV (reference sequence). The CDR3 is made up of 14 amino acids. DNA for the CDR3: TGTGCCAGCAGTTTGTGGGAGACAGGGTACGAGCAGTACTTC. Translated, it gives CASSLWETGYEQYF.

The rearrangement links TRBV11-1 to TRBJ2-6; perhaps TRBD2 as D (5 bases). Germline V gene sequence: CDR1 SGHAT, CDR2 FQDESV (reference sequence). V was shortened by 1 base and J by 4 bases, with 8 bases between the two germline ends. The CDR3 has 15 residues. The CDR3 DNA reads TGTGCCAGCAGCTTAGTTACGGGGGGGGCCAACGTCCTGACTTTC. Amino acid sequence: CASSLVTGGANVLTF.

V and J are TRBV12-3 or TRBV12-4 and TRBJ1-3; D is uncertain. Trimming pared 3 bases from V and 4 bases from J, leaving 7 bases between. The CDR3 is 13 residues long. In DNA, the CDR3 is TGTGCCAGCAGTTTGGCCATCGGAAACACCATATATTTT. This encodes CASSLAIGNTIYF.

The CDR3 loop is CASSPPGQGNSPLHF. The CDR3 nucleotides are TGTGCCAGCTCACCCCCGGGACAGGGGAATTCACCCCTCCACTTT. The chain employs TRBV18 and TRBJ1-6; 10 nucleotides line up with TRBD1. The CDR3 sequence is 15 residues long. CDR1 is KGHSH, CDR2 LQKENI, per germline. With 3 bases clipped from V and 7 bases from J, the junction kept 3 bases outside the gene matches. The full variable domain, with the rest looked up from reference TRBV18 and TRBJ1-6, is NAGVMQNPRHLVRRRGQEARLRCSPMKGHSHVYWYRQLPEEGLKFMVYLQKENIIDESGMPKERFSAEFPKEGPSILRIQQVVRGDSAAYFCASSPPGQGNSPLHFGNGTRLTVT.

This clone has only one observation. The CDR3, as DNA: TGTGCCAGCAGTCAGACAATGAACACTGAAGCTTTCTTT. This sequence encodes CASSQTMNTEAFF. The rearrangement joins TRBV2 to TRBJ1-1; D remains ambiguous. Trimming cost V 5 bases and J 0 bases, with 7 bases left between them. The CDR3 runs to 13 residues. Germline V gene lookup returns CDR1 SNHLY and CDR2 FYNNEI.

This chain connects TRBV9 to TRBJ1-6; D gene ambiguous. Germline-derived CDR1 and CDR2 are SGDLS and YYNGEE. The V end lost 4 bases, the J end lost 11 bases, and 16 bases lay between the germline ends. This CDR3 contains 14 residues. The CDR3 reads CASSPGRSPPPLHF. CDR3 bases: TGTGCCAGCAGCCCGGGTCGCAGCCCCCCACCCCTCCACTTT.

This clone was counted only a few times. The rearrangement uses TRBV3-1 (or the pseudogene TRBV3-2) and TRBJ2-3, with D unclear. The CDR3 consists of 14 residues. V lost 2 bases and J lost 2, with 8 bases in between. Germline assignment: CDR1 LGHDT and CDR2 YNNKEL (reference sequence). DNA of the CDR3: TGTGCCAGCAGCCAATCACTGCTCACAGATACGCAGTATTTT. This sequence encodes CASSQSLLTDTQYF.

CDR3 coding DNA: TGTGCCAGCAGCTTAGGGACCCCTGGGGGAGAGACCCAGTACTTC. Amino acids: CASSLGTPGGETQYF. This rearrangement joins TRBV7-9 to TRBJ2-5, with D perhaps TRBD1 or TRBD2 (5 bases each). The CDR3 totals 15 residues. Per the germline V gene, CDR1 is SEHNR and CDR2 is FQNEAQ (reference sequence). V was trimmed by 1 base and J by 4 bases, leaving 13 bases between them. The full variable domain, its missing parts supplied by reference TRBV7-9 and TRBJ2-5, is DTGVSQNPRHKITKRGQNVTFRCDPISEHNRLYWYRQTLGQGPEFLTYFQNEAQLEKSRLLSDRFSAERPKGSFSTLEIQRTEQGDSAMYLCASSLGTPGGETQYFGPGTRLLVL.

The chain combines TRBV4-2 with TRBJ2-2; D remains ambiguous. Germline assignment: CDR1 LGHNA and CDR2 YNFKEQ. With 1 base removed from V and 3 bases from J, the gap between germline ends came to 15 bases. The CDR3 is 17 residues long. CDR3 nucleotides: TGTGCCAGCAGCCAAGGAGGAAGCGAGAGCCACACCGGGGAGCTGTTTTTT. Its protein is CASSQGGSESHTGELFF.